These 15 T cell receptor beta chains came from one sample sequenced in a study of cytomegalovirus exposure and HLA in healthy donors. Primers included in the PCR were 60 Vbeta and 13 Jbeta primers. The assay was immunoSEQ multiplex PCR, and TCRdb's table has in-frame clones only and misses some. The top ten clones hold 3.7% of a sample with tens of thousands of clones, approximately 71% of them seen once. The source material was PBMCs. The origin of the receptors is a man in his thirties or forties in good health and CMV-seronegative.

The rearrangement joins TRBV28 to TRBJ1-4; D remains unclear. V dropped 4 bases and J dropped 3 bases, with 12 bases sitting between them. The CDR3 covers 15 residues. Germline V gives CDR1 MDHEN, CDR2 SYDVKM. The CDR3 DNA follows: TGTGCCAGCAGTTCCATGGGAGACCCTAATGAAAAACTGTTTTTT. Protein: CASSSMGDPNEKLFF. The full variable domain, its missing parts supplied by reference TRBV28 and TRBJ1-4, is DVKVTQSSRYLVKRTGEKVFLECVQDMDHENMFWYRQDPGLGLRLIYFSYDVKMKEKGDIPEGYSVSREKKERFSLILESASTNQTSMYLCASSSMGDPNEKLFFGSGTQLSVL.

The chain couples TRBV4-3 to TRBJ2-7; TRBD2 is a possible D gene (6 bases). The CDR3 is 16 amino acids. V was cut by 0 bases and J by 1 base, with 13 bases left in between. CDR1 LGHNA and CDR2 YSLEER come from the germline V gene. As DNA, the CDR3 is TGCGCCAGCAGCCAAGAAGGAGGGACCCCTTCCTACGAGCAGTACTTC. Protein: CASSQEGGTPSYEQYF.

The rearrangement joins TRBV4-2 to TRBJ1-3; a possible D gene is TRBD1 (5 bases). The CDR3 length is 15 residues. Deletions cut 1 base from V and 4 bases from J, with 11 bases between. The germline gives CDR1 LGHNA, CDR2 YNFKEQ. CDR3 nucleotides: TGTGCCAGCAGCCAAGCGCTGGGGCTAGGAAACACCATATATTTT. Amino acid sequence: CASSQALGLGNTIYF.

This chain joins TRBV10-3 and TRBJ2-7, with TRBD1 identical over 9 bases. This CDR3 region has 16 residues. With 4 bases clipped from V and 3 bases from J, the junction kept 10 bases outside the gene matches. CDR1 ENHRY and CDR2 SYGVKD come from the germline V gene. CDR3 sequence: CAISAPGQGSFYEQYF. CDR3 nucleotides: TGTGCCATCAGTGCGCCGGGACAGGGATCTTTCTACGAGCAGTACTTC.

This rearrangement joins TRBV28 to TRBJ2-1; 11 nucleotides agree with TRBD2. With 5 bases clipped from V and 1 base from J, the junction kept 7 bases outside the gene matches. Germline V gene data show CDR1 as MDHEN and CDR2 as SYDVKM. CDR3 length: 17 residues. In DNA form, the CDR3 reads TGTGCCAGCAGTCCACCGACTAGCGGGACGTCCTACAATGAGCAGTTCTTC. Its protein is CASSPPTSGTSYNEQFF.

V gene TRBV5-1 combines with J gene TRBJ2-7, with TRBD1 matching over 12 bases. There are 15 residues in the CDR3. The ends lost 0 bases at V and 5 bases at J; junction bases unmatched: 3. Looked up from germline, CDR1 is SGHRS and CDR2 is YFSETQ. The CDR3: CASSLGDRGLDEQYF. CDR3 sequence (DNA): TGCGCCAGCAGCTTGGGGGACAGGGGGCTGGACGAGCAGTACTTC.

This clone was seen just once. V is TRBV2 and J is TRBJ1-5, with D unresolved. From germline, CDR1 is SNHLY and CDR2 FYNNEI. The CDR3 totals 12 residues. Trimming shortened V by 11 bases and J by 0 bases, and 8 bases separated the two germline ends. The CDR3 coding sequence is TGTGCCGAGGGCAATAGCAATCAGCCCCAGCATTTT. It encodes CAEGNSNQPQHF.

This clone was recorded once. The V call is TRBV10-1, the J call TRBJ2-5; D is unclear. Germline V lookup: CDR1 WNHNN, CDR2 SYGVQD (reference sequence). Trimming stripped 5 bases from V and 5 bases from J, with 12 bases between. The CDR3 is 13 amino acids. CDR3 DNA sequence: TGCGCCAGCAGTATGAACGGTGCGGAGACCCAGTACTTC. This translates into CASSMNGAETQYF.

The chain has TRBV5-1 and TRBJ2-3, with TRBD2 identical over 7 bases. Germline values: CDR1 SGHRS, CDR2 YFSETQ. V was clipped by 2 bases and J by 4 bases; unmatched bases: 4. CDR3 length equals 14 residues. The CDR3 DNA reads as TGCGCCAGCAGCTTCGGGGGGTCCCCAGATACGCAGTATTTT. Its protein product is CASSFGGSPDTQYF. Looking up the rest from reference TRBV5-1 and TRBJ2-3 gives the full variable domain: KAGVTQTPRYLIKTRGQQVTLSCSPISGHRSVSWYQQTPGQGLQFLFEYFSETQRNKGNFPGRFSGRQFSNSRSEMNVSTLELGDSALYLCASSFGGSPDTQYFGPGTRLTVL.

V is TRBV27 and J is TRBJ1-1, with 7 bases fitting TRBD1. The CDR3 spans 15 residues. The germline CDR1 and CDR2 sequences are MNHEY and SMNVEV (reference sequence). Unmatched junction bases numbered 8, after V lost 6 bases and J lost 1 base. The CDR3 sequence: CASRSTGLGNTEAFF. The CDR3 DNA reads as TGTGCCAGCAGGTCGACAGGGCTGGGGAACACTGAAGCTTTCTTT.

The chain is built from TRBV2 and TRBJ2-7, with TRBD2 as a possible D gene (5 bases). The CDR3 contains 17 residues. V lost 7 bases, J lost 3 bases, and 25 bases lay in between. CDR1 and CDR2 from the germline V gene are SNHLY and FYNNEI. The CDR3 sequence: CASISEGRLPRNYEQYF. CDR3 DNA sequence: TGTGCCAGCATCTCTGAAGGCCGACTACCACGAAACTACGAGCAGTACTTC.

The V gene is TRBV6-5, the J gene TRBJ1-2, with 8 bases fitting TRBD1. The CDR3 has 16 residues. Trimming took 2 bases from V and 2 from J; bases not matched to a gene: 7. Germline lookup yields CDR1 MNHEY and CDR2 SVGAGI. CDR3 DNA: TGTGCCAGCAGTTACCTCCTTGGGACAGGAAACTATGGCTACACCTTC. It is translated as CASSYLLGTGNYGYTF.

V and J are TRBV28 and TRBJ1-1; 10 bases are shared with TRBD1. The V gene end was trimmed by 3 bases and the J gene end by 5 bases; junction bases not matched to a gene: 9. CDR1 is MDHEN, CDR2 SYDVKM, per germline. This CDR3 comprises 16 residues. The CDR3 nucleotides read TGTGCCAGCAGTTTTGACAGGGGGCGTCGAGGGACTGAAGCTTTCTTT. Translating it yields CASSFDRGRRGTEAFF.

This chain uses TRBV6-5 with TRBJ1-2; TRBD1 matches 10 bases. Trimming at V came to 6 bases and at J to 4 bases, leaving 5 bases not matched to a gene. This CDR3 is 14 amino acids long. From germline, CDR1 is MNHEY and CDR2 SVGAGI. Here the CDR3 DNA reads TGTGCCAGCAGCCGCGGACAGGGGGGCTATGGCTACACCTTC. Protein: CASSRGQGGYGYTF.

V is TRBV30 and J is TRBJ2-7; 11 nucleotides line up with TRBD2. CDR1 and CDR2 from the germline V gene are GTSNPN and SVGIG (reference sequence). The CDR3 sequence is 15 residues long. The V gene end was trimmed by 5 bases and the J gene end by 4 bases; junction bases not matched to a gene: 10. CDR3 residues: CAWRYSGGARYEQYF. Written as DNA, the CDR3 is TGTGCCTGGCGCTATAGCGGGGGGGCCAGGTACGAGCAGTACTTC.